This T cell receptor (beta chain) was recovered during a study of radiation and T cells in renal cell carcinoma. The CDR3 loop spans 14 amino acids. CDR1 is SGHTA, CDR2 FQGNSA, per germline. V was cut by 3 bases and J by 4 bases, with 12 bases left in between. Treatment noted: treatment-naive control, cytoreductive nephrectomy. Data came from immunoSEQ multiplex PCR; TCRdb stores just in-frame clones and leaves some out. The sample holds around 15,000 clones, roughly 60% seen once. The V and J genes are TRBV7-2 and TRBJ1-1; D is uncertain. This receptor was obtained from a man aged 40-49 years with renal cell carcinoma. The material was tumor tissue, obtained from a patient whose treatment was nephrectomy without radiotherapy. As DNA, the CDR3 is TGTGCCAGCAGCTTCGTCTCGGGAGGCACTGAAGCTTTCTTT. Protein sequence: CASSFVSGGTEAFF.